This TCR beta chain was recovered during a study of T cells after yellow fever vaccination. TCRdb fed the 5' RACE reads into MiXCR, producing one record per CDR3 protein. The sample lists approximately 610,000 distinct CDR3 sequences; 17% were seen once. CDR3 length: 16 residues. V was pared by 9 bases and J by 4 bases, with 11 bases of the junction left unmatched. Germline assignment: CDR1 MNHEY and CDR2 SVGEGT. The sequence came from a man aged 18 to 29 who received the YFV17D yellow fever vaccine. The input for sequencing was PBMCs, taken 4 to 5 days after the first yellow fever vaccination. The genes are TRBV6-2 or TRBV6-3 and TRBJ2-2, with 10 nucleotides matching TRBD1. The CDR3 here is CASLPGTGVITGELFF. The CDR3 nucleotides are TGTGCCAGTCTTCCCGGGACAGGGGTTATCACCGGGGAGCTGTTTTTT.